The following is a T cell receptor beta chain sequence with its context. The antigen is not known. Clones were sequenced by immunoSEQ multiplex PCR, and TCRdb holds only the in-frame ones, with some missing. The profile covers about 980,000 clones, with approximately 80% appearing a single time and around 1.4% taken by the ten largest. The data were obtained in a study of shared clonotypes between healthy human individuals. General study findings and limits: Among donors, sharing of clonotypes was expected to be affected by sequencing depth. Memory subsets generally showed smaller estimated richness than naive subsets did.

V was clipped by 5 bases and J by 6 bases, with 17 bases between them. CDR3 size: 14 residues. CDR1 SEHNR and CDR2 FQNEAQ come from the germline V gene (reference sequence). This TCR derives from a man aged 18 to 29 in good health. The chain couples TRBV7-9 to TRBJ2-7; D is undetermined. Sample: memory CD4+ T cells sorted from blood. Subset here: CD45RA-negative fraction. CDR3 DNA: TGTGCCAGCAGCCTGGGCGCCGGGCCAACCGAGCAGTACTTC. It encodes CASSLGAGPTEQYF.